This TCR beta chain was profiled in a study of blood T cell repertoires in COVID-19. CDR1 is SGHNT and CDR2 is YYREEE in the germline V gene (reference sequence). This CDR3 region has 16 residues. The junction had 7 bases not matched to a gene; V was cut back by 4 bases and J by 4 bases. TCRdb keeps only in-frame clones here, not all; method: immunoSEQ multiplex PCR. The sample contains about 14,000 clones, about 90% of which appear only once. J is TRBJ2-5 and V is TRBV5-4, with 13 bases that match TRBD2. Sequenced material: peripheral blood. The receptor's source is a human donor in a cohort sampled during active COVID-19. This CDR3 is CASSPGTSGVGETQYF. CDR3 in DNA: TGTGCCAGCAGCCCGGGGACTAGCGGGGTTGGAGAGACCCAGTACTTC.